The 21 T cell receptor beta chains presented below share a single source sample, sequenced in a study of blood T cell repertoires in COVID-19. The method was immunoSEQ multiplex PCR; TCRdb's version includes in-frame clones alone and lacks a portion of them. The sample has roughly 130,000 clones, roughly nine tenths seen once; the top ten hold roughly 4.5%. Material for sequencing was peripheral blood. The receptors were sampled from a man in his sixties with COVID-19, enrolled during active disease.

A word on this clone: This CDR3 is also generated by other DNA sequences in the sample. In DNA, the CDR3 is TGCGCCAGCAGCCTTACTAGCGGGAGCTACGAGCAGTACTTC. This sequence encodes CASSLTSGSYEQYF. V usage is TRBV5-1 and J usage is TRBJ2-7; 11 bases are a match to TRBD2. The CDR3 runs 14 residues. The germline V gene has CDR1 SGHRS and CDR2 YFSETQ. V gave up 4 bases and J gave up 3 bases; unmatched junction bases: 3. Full variable domain (remainder filled in from reference TRBV5-1 and TRBJ2-7): KAGVTQTPRYLIKTRGQQVTLSCSPISGHRSVSWYQQTPGQGLQFLFEYFSETQRNKGNFPGRFSGRQFSNSRSEMNVSTLELGDSALYLCASSLTSGSYEQYFGPGTRLTVT.

CDR3 amino acids: CASSEASTGAPEQYF. CDR3 nucleotide sequence: TGTGCCAGCAGTGAGGCTTCTACGGGAGCTCCCGAGCAGTACTTC. J is TRBJ2-7 and V is TRBV6-1, with D possibly being TRBD2 (6 bases). This CDR3 is built from 15 residues. CDR1 is MNHNS and CDR2 is SASEGT in the germline V gene. Deletions cut 3 bases from V and 6 bases from J, with 18 bases between.

This sequence joins TRBV20-1 and TRBJ1-1; D remains unclear. The germline V gene encodes CDR1 DFQATT and CDR2 SNEGSKA (reference sequence). The CDR3 runs 11 residues. V shed 6 bases and J shed 8 bases, with 13 bases lying between them. The CDR3 is CSASKPGEAFF. The DNA for the CDR3 is TGCAGTGCCTCAAAACCGGGAGAAGCTTTCTTT.

The chain combines TRBV2 with TRBJ1-1, with TRBD1 as a possible D gene (6 bases). The germline CDR1 and CDR2 sequences are SNHLY and FYNNEI. The V gene lost 7 bases and the J gene lost 3 bases, with 18 bases spanning the gap. This CDR3 has 15 amino acids. The CDR3, as DNA: TGTGCCAGCATGAAGGGGGTGGGATTCGACACTGAAGCTTTCTTT. Translated: CASMKGVGFDTEAFF.

This sequence joins TRBV28 and TRBJ1-2, with D possibly being TRBD1 (5 bases). Trimming took 2 bases from V and 2 from J, leaving 15 bases between them. CDR1 is MDHEN, CDR2 SYDVKM, per germline. The CDR3 has 16 residues. CDR3 nucleotide sequence: TGTGCCAGCAGTTTAGGCGGCGGGGGTGGCAACTATGGCTACACCTTC. Its protein is CASSLGGGGGNYGYTF.

This rearrangement joins TRBV19 to TRBJ1-2, with D uncertain. Germline V lookup: CDR1 LNHDA, CDR2 SQIVND (reference sequence). The CDR3 runs 15 residues. Trimming took 5 bases from V and 9 from J, leaving 22 bases between them. The CDR3 here is CASSPNPRGRRSYTF. The CDR3 region has the DNA TGTGCCAGTAGTCCCAACCCCAGAGGAAGGAGGAGCTACACCTTC. Variable domain in full (rest from reference TRBV19 and TRBJ1-2): DGGITQSPKYLFRKEGQNVTLSCEQNLNHDAMYWYRQDPGQGLRLIYYSQIVNDFQKGDIAEGYSVSREKKESFPLTVTSAQKNPTAFYLCASSPNPRGRRSYTFGSGTRLTVV.

The CDR3 sequence: CASSDRGRYEQYF. The CDR3 DNA sequence: TGTGCCAGTAGTGACAGAGGGAGGTACGAGCAGTACTTC. The chain is built from TRBV19 and TRBJ2-7; the D gene is possibly TRBD2 (6 bases). The germline gives CDR1 LNHDA, CDR2 SQIVND (reference sequence). The CDR3 is made up of 13 amino acids. Trimming cost V 5 bases and J 4 bases, with 12 bases left between them.

This sequence joins TRBV5-1 and TRBJ2-7; TRBD2 matches at 10 bases. Trimming removed 9 bases from V and 3 bases from J; junction bases left unmatched: 12. Per the germline V gene, CDR1 is SGHRS and CDR2 is YFSETQ. This CDR3 is 15 amino acids long. CDR3 in DNA: TGCGCCACCCGGACTAGCGGAGAGTATGGCTACGAGCAGTACTTC. This encodes CATRTSGEYGYEQYF.

This clone was seen more than once but under ten times. CDR3 DNA sequence: TGCGCCAGCAGCCAGCCCGGGACAGAGTACACCATATATTTT. This sequence encodes CASSQPGTEYTIYF. This sequence joins TRBV5-1 and TRBJ1-3; 7 bases are shared with TRBD1. CDR1 and CDR2 from the germline V gene are SGHRS and YFSETQ. V gave up 4 bases and J gave up 8 bases; unmatched junction bases: 9. The CDR3 contains 14 residues.

The chain couples TRBV14 to TRBJ2-5; 11 bases are a match to TRBD2. J was trimmed by 0 bases and V by 0 bases; bases with no gene match: 6. The CDR3 totals 18 residues. Germline loops: CDR1 SGHDN, CDR2 FVKESK. The CDR3 loop reads CASSQDWVSGRDQETQYF. CDR3 in DNA: TGTGCCAGCAGCCAAGATTGGGTTAGCGGGAGGGACCAAGAGACCCAGTACTTC.

The rearrangement links TRBV27 to TRBJ2-7; D is unclear. Germline V lookup: CDR1 MNHEY, CDR2 SMNVEV (reference sequence). The CDR3 contains 14 residues. Between the trimmed V and J ends, which lost 2 bases and 4 bases, there was a span of 12 bases. The CDR3 region has the DNA TGTGCCAGCAGTTTAAAAGTGGCAACATACGAGCAGTACTTC. As protein: CASSLKVATYEQYF.

This clone has more than one count but fewer than ten. This chain uses TRBV27 with TRBJ2-7, with TRBD1 as a possible D gene (6 bases). CDR3 length: 13 amino acids. CDR1 is MNHEY, CDR2 SMNVEV, per germline (reference sequence). V was pared by 7 bases and J by 2 bases, with 12 bases between. This chain's CDR3 is CASTHRAPYEQYF. The CDR3 DNA reads as TGTGCCAGCACCCACAGGGCCCCCTACGAGCAGTACTTC.

The chain combines TRBV25-1 with TRBJ2-5; 7 positions agree with TRBD1. Germline V gene data show CDR1 as MGHDK and CDR2 as SYGVNS. V lost 4 bases to trimming and J lost 5 bases; unmatched junction nucleotides: 13. The CDR3 loop spans 16 amino acids. The CDR3 protein is CASSGSFRGGGETQYF. The CDR3 bases are TGTGCCAGCAGTGGAAGTTTTAGAGGGGGCGGGGAGACCCAGTACTTC.

The chain uses TRBV7-3 and TRBJ1-2; 10 bases agree with TRBD1. Unmatched junction bases numbered 4, after V lost 5 bases and J lost 7 bases. Looked up from germline, CDR1 is SGHTA and CDR2 is FQGTGA. The CDR3 extends over 13 amino acids. CDR3 sequence reads: CASSPGTGVGYTF. The CDR3 DNA sequence: TGTGCCAGCAGCCCCGGGACAGGGGTTGGCTACACCTTC. The full variable domain, its missing parts supplied by reference TRBV7-3 and TRBJ1-2, is GAGVSQTPSNKVTEKGKYVELRCDPISGHTALYWYRQSLGQGPEFLIYFQGTGAADDSGLPNDRFFAVRPEGSVSTLKIQRTERGDSAVYLCASSPGTGVGYTFGSGTRLTVV.

This chain joins TRBV5-5 and TRBJ1-2; 9 nucleotides agree with TRBD1. CDR1 SGHKS and CDR2 YYEKEE come from the germline V gene (reference sequence). Germline trimming cut 4 bases from V and 3 bases from J; bases unmatched to any gene: 4. The CDR3 sequence is 14 residues long. The CDR3 DNA reads as TGTGCCAGCAGCCCTGGACAGGGGTACTATGGCTACACCTTC. Translation: CASSPGQGYYGYTF.

This chain uses TRBV11-2 with TRBJ2-5; D perhaps matches TRBD2 (6 bases). Germline V gene data show CDR1 as SGHAT and CDR2 as FQNNGV. With 1 base removed from V and 5 bases from J, the gap between germline ends came to 8 bases. CDR3 length: 13 residues. The CDR3 DNA sequence: TGTGCCAGCAGCTTAGTTGGGAGGGAGACCCAGTACTTC. Protein product: CASSLVGRETQYF.

The chain uses TRBV4-1 and TRBJ2-1, with 7 bases fitting TRBD2. V lost 0 bases and J lost 10; bases outside the gene matches: 3. Germline lookup yields CDR1 MGHRA and CDR2 YSYEKL. This CDR3 comprises 13 residues. CDR3 bases: TGCGCCAGCAGCCAAGAGGGGGGGGTCGAGCAGTTCTTC. Residues: CASSQEGGVEQFF.

In this sample, this clone turned up once. The J gene is TRBJ2-2, the V gene TRBV19; possibly TRBD1 for D (6 bases). V shed 1 base and J shed 6 bases, with 9 bases lying between them. CDR1 is LNHDA and CDR2 is SQIVND in the germline V gene (reference sequence). The CDR3 contains 14 residues. CDR3 nucleotides: TGTGCCAGTAGTATAGGGACAGTACCCGGGGAGCTGTTTTTT. It codes for CASSIGTVPGELFF.

This chain links TRBV10-3 with TRBJ2-2; 8 bases map to TRBD2. With V trimmed by 2 bases and J by 7 bases, 9 bases remained unmatched. Germline CDR1 reads ENHRY; CDR2 reads SYGVKD. CDR3 size: 16 residues. The CDR3 region is CAISEPRDSGIGELFF. CDR3 DNA: TGTGCCATCAGTGAGCCCCGGGATAGCGGGATCGGGGAGCTGTTTTTT.

The J gene is TRBJ1-2, the V gene TRBV25-1; the D is unclear. The CDR3 is 14 amino acids. V lost 2 bases, J lost 4 bases, and 11 bases lay in between. Germline V gene data show CDR1 as MGHDK and CDR2 as SYGVNS. The CDR3 nucleotides read TGTGCCAGCAGTGAAGCCGCCGGGATCTATGGCTACACCTTC. This codes for CASSEAAGIYGYTF.

The chain combines TRBV5-1 with TRBJ1-5; 7 bases align to TRBD1. Germline CDR1 and CDR2: SGHRS and YFSETQ. Trimming at V came to 0 bases and at J to 5 bases, leaving 5 bases not matched to a gene. This CDR3 is built from 15 residues. DNA of the CDR3: TGCGCCAGCAGCTTGGCCCCTGGACAGGATCAGCCCCAGCATTTT. Its translation: CASSLAPGQDQPQHF.